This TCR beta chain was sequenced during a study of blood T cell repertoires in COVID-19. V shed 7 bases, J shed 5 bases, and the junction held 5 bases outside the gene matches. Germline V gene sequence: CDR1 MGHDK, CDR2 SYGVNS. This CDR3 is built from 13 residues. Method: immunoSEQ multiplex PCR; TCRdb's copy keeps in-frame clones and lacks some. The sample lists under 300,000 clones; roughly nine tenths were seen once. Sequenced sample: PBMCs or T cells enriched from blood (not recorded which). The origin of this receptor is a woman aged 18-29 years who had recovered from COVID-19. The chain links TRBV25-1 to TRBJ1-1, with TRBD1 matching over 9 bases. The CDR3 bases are TGTGCCAGCACCAAGACAGGGGGGACTGAAGCTTTCTTT. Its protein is CASTKTGGTEAFF. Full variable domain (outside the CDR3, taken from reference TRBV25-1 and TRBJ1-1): EADIYQTPRYLVIGTGKKITLECSQTMGHDKMYWYQQDPGMELHLIHYSYGVNSTEKGDLSSESTVSRIRTEHFPLTLESARPSHTSQYLCASTKTGGTEAFFGQGTRLTVV.